These T cell receptor beta chains were read from a single sample in a study of early T cells in non-severe SARS-CoV-2 infection. In TCRdb, the 5' RACE reads were re-called with MiXCR into one record per CDR3 protein. The sample records over 25,000 distinct CDR3 sequences, 5.5% to 6% being singletons. The specimen was whole blood. The receptor set was obtained from an adult who was a healthcare worker with PCR-confirmed SARS-CoV-2 infection or an uninfected control (not recorded which). CDR3s include the opening cysteine and the closing phenylalanine or tryptophan. The D gene is left open where the match is weak. Size values are once, few and many counts, or a class for expanded clones, and some rows have none.

>many|TRBJ1-5|.|TRBV2
TGTGCCAGCAGTGAAGTGGAGCTTAGCAATCAGCCCCAGCATTTT
CASSEVELSNQPQHF
>many|TRBJ1-5|.|TRBV4-3
TGCGCCAGCAGCCAAGTTAACGATAATCAGCCCCAGCATTTT
CASSQVNDNQPQHF
>many|TRBJ2-7|.|TRBV6-5
TGTGCCAGCAGTTACTCGTTTCAGGGAACCTACGAGCAGTACTTC
CASSYSFQGTYEQYF
>many|TRBJ2-5|TRBD2|TRBV20-1
TGCAGTGCTAGAGTGCGGGGGAAGTACCAAGAGACCCAGTACTTC
CSARVRGKYQETQYF
>.|TRBJ2-2|TRBD1|TRBV6-5
TGTGCCAGCAGTTATACAGGGGTCGGGGAGCTGTTTTTT
CASSYTGVGELFF
>many|TRBJ2-5|.|TRBV5-5
TGTGCCAGCAGCTTTACAGCGGGCGAAGTTCAAGAGACCCAGTACTTC
CASSFTAGEVQETQYF
>many|TRBJ2-2|.|TRBV5-6
TGTGCCAGCAGCTCCACAGGGAACACCGGGGAGCTGTTTTTT
CASSSTGNTGELFF
>.|TRBJ1-1|TRBD1|TRBV20-1
TGCAGTGCTAGAGACCCGGGACAGGGTTCGCACACTGAAGCTTTCTTT
CSARDPGQGSHTEAFF
>medium-sized|TRBJ2-1|.|TRBV4-1
TGCGCCAGCAGCCTACGCTTCGGGGTGGGGGGCGCGGGATACAATGAGCAGTTCTTC
CASSLRFGVGGAGYNEQFF
>many|TRBJ2-7|.|TRBV7-2
TGTGCCAGCAGCCCCGGGGGCAGGGGCTACGAGCAGTACTTC
CASSPGGRGYEQYF
>many|TRBJ1-2|.|TRBV7-6
TGTGCCAGCAGCCCAATTCAGGGGATCGGCTATGGCTACACCTTC
CASSPIQGIGYGYTF
>many|TRBJ1-1|.|TRBV19
TGTGCCACACAACAGGTTGTGAACACTGAAGCTTTCTTT
CATQQVVNTEAFF
>many|TRBJ2-5|.|TRBV11-2
TGTGCCAGCAGCGAACTAGGCGCCCCTCAAGAGACCCAGTACTTC
CASSELGAPQETQYF
>few|TRBJ2-3|.|TRBV28
TGTGCCAGCAGCGCAGCACCAGATACGCAGTATTTT
CASSAAPDTQYF
>medium-sized|TRBJ2-1|TRBD2|TRBV29-1
TGCAGCGTTGACGGGACTAGCGGCGACAATGAGCAGTTCTTC
CSVDGTSGDNEQFF
>many|TRBJ2-2|.|TRBV12-3/TRBV12-4
TGTGCCAGCAGTTTGCCAGTGGGAGTGGGCACCGGGGAGCTGTTTTTT
CASSLPVGVGTGELFF
>few|TRBJ1-1|TRBD1|TRBV2
TGTGCCAGCAGCGGGACAGCGGGGGGGACTGAAGCTTTCTTT
CASSGTAGGTEAFF
>many|TRBJ1-1|.|TRBV12-3/TRBV12-4
TGTGCCAGCAGTTTAAGGGACTTCAAAGCTTTCTTT
CASSLRDFKAFF
>many|TRBJ2-2|.|TRBV28
TGTGCCAGCGGATCAGGGGTCGGGGAGCTGTTTTTT
CASGSGVGELFF
>many|TRBJ2-7|TRBD1|TRBV20-1
TGCAGTGCTCTCACCGGACAGGGCTTCTACGAGCAGTACTTC
CSALTGQGFYEQYF
>many|TRBJ1-4|.|TRBV12-3/TRBV12-4
TGTGCCAGCAGTTTAGCGCGGGGCCCCATGGAAAAACTGTTTTTT
CASSLARGPMEKLFF
>.|TRBJ2-3|.|TRBV4-2
TGTGCCAGCAGCCACCCCCGCGGAGGGTTACACACAGATACGCAGTATTTT
CASSHPRGGLHTDTQYF
>many|TRBJ2-7|.|TRBV20-1
TGCAGTGCGCACAAGGGGAGCTCCTACGAGCAGTACTTC
CSAHKGSSYEQYF